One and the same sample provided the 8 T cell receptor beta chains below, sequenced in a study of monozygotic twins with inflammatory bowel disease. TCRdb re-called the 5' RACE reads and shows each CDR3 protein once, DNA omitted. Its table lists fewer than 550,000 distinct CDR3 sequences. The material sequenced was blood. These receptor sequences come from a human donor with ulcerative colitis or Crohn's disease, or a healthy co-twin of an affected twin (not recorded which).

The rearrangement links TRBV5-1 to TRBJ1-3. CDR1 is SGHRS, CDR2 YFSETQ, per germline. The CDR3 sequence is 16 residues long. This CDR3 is CASSWDIPSSGNTIYF.

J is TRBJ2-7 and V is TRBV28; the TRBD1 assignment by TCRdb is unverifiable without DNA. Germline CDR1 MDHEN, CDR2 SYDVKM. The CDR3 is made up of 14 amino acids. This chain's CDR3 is CASSFAGGRYEQYF.

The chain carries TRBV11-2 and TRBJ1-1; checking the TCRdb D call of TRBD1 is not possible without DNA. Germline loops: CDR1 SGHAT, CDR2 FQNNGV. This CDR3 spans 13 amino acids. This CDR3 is CASSRGANTEAFF.

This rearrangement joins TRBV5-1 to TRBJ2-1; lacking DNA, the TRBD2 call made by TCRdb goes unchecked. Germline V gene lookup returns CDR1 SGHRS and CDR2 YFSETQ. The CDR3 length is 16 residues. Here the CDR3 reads CASTDSPAGGRHEQFF.

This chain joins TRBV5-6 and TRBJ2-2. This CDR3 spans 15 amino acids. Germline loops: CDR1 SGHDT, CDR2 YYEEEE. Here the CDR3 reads CASTLNWFSTGELFF.

CDR3 sequence reads: CASSPSGLAGVGEQFF. The chain uses TRBV7-2 and TRBJ2-1; the TCRdb call, TRBD2, lacks DNA for checking. From germline, CDR1 is SGHTA and CDR2 FQGNSA. This CDR3 is built from 16 residues.

Here the CDR3 reads CASSQRSGANVLTF. This chain uses TRBV3-1 with TRBJ2-6. The germline CDR1 and CDR2 sequences are LGHDT and YNNKEL (reference sequence). This CDR3 has 14 residues.

Here the CDR3 reads CAISLRTDNYTDTQYF. J is TRBJ2-3 and V is TRBV10-3. Germline values: CDR1 ENHRY, CDR2 SYGVKD. The CDR3 totals 16 residues.